The sample holds one count of the clone carrying this T cell receptor beta chain. V trimming: 5 bases; J trimming: 6 bases; junction bases outside the gene matches: 9. This CDR3 has 15 amino acids. The germline CDR1 and CDR2 sequences are SEHNR and FQNEAQ (reference sequence). Seattle researchers signed up patients amid active infection and tracked them longitudinally. The data were produced by immunoSEQ multiplex PCR, yet TCRdb's version contains in-frame clones alone and is incomplete. This sample carries 180,000 or so clones, roughly 81% of them seen once, and the ten largest clones take about 11%. The data stem from a study of blood T cell repertoires in COVID-19.

The rearrangement links TRBV7-9 to TRBJ1-5, with TRBD1 matching over 8 bases. The receptor comes from a woman older than 75 with COVID-19, enrolled during active disease. The sequencing input was peripheral blood. CDR3 in amino acids: CASSLGQGIGQPQHF. In DNA, the CDR3 is TGTGCCAGCAGCCTCGGACAGGGAATTGGTCAGCCCCAGCATTTT. Using reference TRBV7-9 and TRBJ1-5 for the parts outside the CDR3, the full variable domain is DTGVSQNPRHKITKRGQNVTFRCDPISEHNRLYWYRQTLGQGPEFLTYFQNEAQLEKSRLLSDRFSAERPKGSFSTLEIQRTEQGDSAMYLCASSLGQGIGQPQHFGDGTRLSIL.